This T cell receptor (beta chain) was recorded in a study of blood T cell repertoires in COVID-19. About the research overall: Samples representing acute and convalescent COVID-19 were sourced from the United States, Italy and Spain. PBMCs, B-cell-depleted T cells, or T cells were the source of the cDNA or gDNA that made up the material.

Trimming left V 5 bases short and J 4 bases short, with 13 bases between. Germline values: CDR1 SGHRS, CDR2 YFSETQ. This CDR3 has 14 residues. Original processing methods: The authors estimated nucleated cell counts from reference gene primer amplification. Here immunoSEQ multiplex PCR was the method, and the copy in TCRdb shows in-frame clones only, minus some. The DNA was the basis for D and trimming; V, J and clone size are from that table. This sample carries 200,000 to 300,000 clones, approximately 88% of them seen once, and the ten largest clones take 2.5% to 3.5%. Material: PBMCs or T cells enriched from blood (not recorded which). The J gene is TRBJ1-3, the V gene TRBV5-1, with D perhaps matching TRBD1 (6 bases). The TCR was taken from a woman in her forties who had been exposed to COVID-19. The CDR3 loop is CASSSTGLGNTIYF. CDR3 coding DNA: TGCGCCAGCAGTTCAACAGGGCTAGGAAACACCATATATTTT. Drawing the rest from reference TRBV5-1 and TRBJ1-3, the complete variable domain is KAGVTQTPRYLIKTRGQQVTLSCSPISGHRSVSWYQQTPGQGLQFLFEYFSETQRNKGNFPGRFSGRQFSNSRSEMNVSTLELGDSALYLCASSSTGLGNTIYFGEGSWLTVV.